One TCR beta chain is described in this entry. Its antigen is not known. These data belong to a study of CD8+ T cells in alopecia areata. The overall study: Treatment comprised oral tofacitinib, 5 to 10 mg twice daily, in treated patients.

The CDR3 contains 13 residues. V lost 5 bases and J lost 1, with 11 bases in between. Germline CDR1 is SQVTM and CDR2 is ANQGSEA. Those with alopecia areata gave lesional scalp punch biopsies and peripheral blood. Reverse transcribed after extraction, RNA yielded cDNA as the sequencing template. Libraries were prepared by immunoSEQ multiplex PCR; TCRdb keeps only in-frame clonotypes and omits some of them. This sample has approximately 89,000 clones; roughly 47% occur once, and the top ten carry roughly 0.79%. Findings and limits, study-wide: An increase in clonality over normal scalp was evident in lesional scalp, especially alopecia totalis/universalis.

The rearrangement links TRBV29-1 to TRBJ1-1; possible D gene TRBD1, 5 bases. Sequencing used CD4+ T cells sorted from blood. The receptor was isolated from a human donor with alopecia areata. The CDR3 loop reads CSVPRAGNTEAFF. CDR3 sequence (DNA): TGCAGCGTTCCCAGGGCTGGGAACACTGAAGCTTTCTTT. Combining the CDR3 with reference TRBV29-1 and TRBJ1-1 gives the whole variable domain SAVISQKPSRDICQRGTSLTIQCQVDSQVTMMFWYRQQPGQSLTLIATANQGSEATYESGFVIDKFPISRPNLTFSTLTVSNMSPEDSSIYLCSVPRAGNTEAFFGQGTRLTVV.